This T cell receptor beta chain was found in a study of response to subunit inactivated influenza vaccine. Per germline, CDR1 DFQATT and CDR2 SNEGSKA (reference sequence). The CDR3 totals 15 residues. V lost 0 bases, J lost 5 bases, and 7 bases stayed unmatched. Each CDR3 protein gets one entry after TCRdb re-called the RT-PCR reads with MiXCR. The repertoire holds around 570,000 distinct CDR3 sequences, with approximately 7.7% as singletons. This clonotype was observed a handful of times. This clonotype originated in a man aged 50-75 years who received an inactivated influenza vaccine. The V call is TRBV20-1, the J call TRBJ2-7; TRBD2 agrees at 10 bases. This specimen consisted of PBMCs from blood, obtained around 25 months after vaccination. This CDR3 is CSARDISGGADEQYF. In DNA, the CDR3 is TGCAGTGCTAGAGATATCAGCGGGGGGGCGGACGAGCAGTACTTC.